This T cell receptor (beta chain) was observed in a study of blood T cell repertoires in COVID-19. Study-level background: Acute and convalescent COVID-19 specimens originated in the United States, Italy and Spain. T cells, B-cell-depleted T cells, or PBMCs provided the cDNA or gDNA that served as material.

Germline V gene sequence: CDR1 LNHDA, CDR2 SQIVND (reference sequence). Germline trimming cut 5 bases from V and 4 bases from J; bases unmatched to any gene: 8. The CDR3 extends over 15 amino acids. Points on this clone: Other DNA sequences of this sample code for an identical CDR3.

Methods used by the authors: Counts of nucleated cells, estimated from reference gene primer amplification, were obtained. The protocol was immunoSEQ multiplex PCR, while the TCRdb copy is restricted to in-frame clones and leaves out a portion. V, J and clone size were drawn from that table, and D and trimming were deduced from the DNA. The table includes 65,000 to 100,000 clones, around nine tenths detected once. The rearrangement joins TRBV19 to TRBJ1-3, with 7 bases identical to TRBD1. This TCR was sampled from a woman aged 80 or over with acute or convalescent COVID-19. The sequencing input was peripheral blood. CDR3 DNA: TGTGCCAGTAGTCTTCGACGGGACAGCGGAAACACCATATATTTT. This sequence encodes CASSLRRDSGNTIYF.